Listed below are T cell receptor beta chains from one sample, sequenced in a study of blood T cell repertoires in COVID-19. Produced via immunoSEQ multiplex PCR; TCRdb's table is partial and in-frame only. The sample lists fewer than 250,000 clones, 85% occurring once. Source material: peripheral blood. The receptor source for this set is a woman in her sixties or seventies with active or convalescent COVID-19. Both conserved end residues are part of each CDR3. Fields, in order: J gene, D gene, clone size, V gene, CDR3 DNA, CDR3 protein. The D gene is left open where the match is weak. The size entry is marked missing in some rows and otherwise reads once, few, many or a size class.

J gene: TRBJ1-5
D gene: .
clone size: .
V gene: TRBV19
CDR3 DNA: TGTGCCAGTAGCCCAGGGGAGGGTAGGAATCAGCCCCAGCATTTT
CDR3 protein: CASSPGEGRNQPQHF

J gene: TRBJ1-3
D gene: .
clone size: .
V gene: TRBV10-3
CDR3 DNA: TGTGCCATCAGAAAGGGACTGATCTCTGGAAACACCATATATTTT
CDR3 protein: CAIRKGLISGNTIYF

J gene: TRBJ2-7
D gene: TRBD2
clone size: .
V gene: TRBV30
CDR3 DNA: TGTGCCTGGAGTCGGACTAGTGGATCCTACGAGCAGTACTTC
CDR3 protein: CAWSRTSGSYEQYF

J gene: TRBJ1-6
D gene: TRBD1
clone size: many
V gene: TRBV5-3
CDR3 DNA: TGTGCCAGAAGCCCGCAGGGGGTAGGGTCACCCCTCCACTTT
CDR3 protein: CARSPQGVGSPLHF

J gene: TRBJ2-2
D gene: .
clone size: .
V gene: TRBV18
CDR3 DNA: TGTGCCAGCTCACGTACCACACCAATCGCGAACACCGGGGAGCTGTTTTTT
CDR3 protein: CASSRTTPIANTGELFF

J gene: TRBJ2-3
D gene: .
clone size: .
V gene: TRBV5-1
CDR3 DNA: TGCGCCAGCAGCTCTCTTAGCGGAAGCACAGATACGCAGTATTTT
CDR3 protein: CASSSLSGSTDTQYF

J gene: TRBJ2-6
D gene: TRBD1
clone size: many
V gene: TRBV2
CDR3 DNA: TGTGCCAGCAGTCTTATATGGACAGGGTCGGGAGGGGCCAACGTCCTGACTTTC
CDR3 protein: CASSLIWTGSGGANVLTF

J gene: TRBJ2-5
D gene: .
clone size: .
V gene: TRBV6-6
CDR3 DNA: TGTGCCAGCAGTTACTCCGCGGAACAAGAGACCCAGTACTTC
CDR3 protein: CASSYSAEQETQYF

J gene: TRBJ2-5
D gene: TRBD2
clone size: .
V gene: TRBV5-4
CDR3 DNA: TGTGCCAGCAGCTTGGATTTGGGTGGCGGGGGAGAGACCCAGTACTTC
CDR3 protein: CASSLDLGGGGETQYF

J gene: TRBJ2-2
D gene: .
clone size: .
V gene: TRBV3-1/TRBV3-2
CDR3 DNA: TGTGCCAGCAGCCAAGGGGTGAGGCGGTTTAACACCGGGGAGCTGTTTTTT
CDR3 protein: CASSQGVRRFNTGELFF

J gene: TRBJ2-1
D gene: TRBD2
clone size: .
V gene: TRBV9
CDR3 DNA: TGTGCCAGCAGCGAAACTAGCGGGACCGTCTACAATGAGCAGTTCTTC
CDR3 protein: CASSETSGTVYNEQFF

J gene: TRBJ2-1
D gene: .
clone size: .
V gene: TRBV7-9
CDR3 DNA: TGTGCCAGCAGCTCTCGTGTCAGCTCCTACAATGAGCAGTTCTTC
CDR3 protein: CASSSRVSSYNEQFF

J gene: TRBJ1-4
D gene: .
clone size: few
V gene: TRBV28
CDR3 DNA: TGTGCCAGCAGTCCCGGAACAGGGCGGGGGGATGGAGAAAAACTGTTTTTT
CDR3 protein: CASSPGTGRGDGEKLFF

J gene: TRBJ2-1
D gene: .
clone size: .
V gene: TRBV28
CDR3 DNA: TGTGCCAGCAGTTTAATGGCTAGTTCCTACAATGAGCAGTTCTTC
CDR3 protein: CASSLMASSYNEQFF

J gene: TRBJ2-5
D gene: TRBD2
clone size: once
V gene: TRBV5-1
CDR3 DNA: TGCGCCAGCAGCTTGTGGCTGGCTACTAGCGGGAGGGAAGAGACCCAGTACTTC
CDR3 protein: CASSLWLATSGREETQYF

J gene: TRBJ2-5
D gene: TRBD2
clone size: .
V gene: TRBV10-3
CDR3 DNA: TGTGCCATCGGCGGGAGCAACCAAGAGACCCAGTACTTC
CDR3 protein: CAIGGSNQETQYF

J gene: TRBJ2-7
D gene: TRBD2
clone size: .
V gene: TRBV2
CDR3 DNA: TGTGCCAGCAGTGAAGCGCGAGTGGCACCGGGGGGGCAGTACTTC
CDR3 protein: CASSEARVAPGGQYF

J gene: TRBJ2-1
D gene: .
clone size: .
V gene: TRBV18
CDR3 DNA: TGTGCCAGCTCACCGTCGGCAGGGGAACGGAATGAGCAGTTCTTC
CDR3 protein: CASSPSAGERNEQFF

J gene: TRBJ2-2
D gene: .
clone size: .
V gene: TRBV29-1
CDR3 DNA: TGCAGCGTTGAATTGGAGGGGAAAAACACCGGGGAGCTGTTTTTT
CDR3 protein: CSVELEGKNTGELFF

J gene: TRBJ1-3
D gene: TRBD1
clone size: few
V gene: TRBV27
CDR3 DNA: TGTGCCAGCAGTCCAGGGACAGGGGACTTCCGAACTGGAAACACCATATATTTT
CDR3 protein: CASSPGTGDFRTGNTIYF

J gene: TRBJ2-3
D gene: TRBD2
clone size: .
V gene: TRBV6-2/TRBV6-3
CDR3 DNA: TGTGCCAGCAGTCCCGGGACTACCACAGATACGCAGTATTTT
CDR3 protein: CASSPGTTTDTQYF

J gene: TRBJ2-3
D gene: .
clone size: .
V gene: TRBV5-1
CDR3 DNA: TGCGCCAGCAGGGCGGGAGATACGCAGTATTTT
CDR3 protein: CASRAGDTQYF

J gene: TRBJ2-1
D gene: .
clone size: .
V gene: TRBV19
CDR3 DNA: TGTGCCAGTAGTTCAGACCGGGACTCCTACAATGAGCAGTTCTTC
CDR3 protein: CASSSDRDSYNEQFF

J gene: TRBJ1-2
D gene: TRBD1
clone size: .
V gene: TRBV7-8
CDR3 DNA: TGTGCCAGCAGCTCCCTCTACAGGGGTGATGGCTACACCTTC
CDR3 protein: CASSSLYRGDGYTF

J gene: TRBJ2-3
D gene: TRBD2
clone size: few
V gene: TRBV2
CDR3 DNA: TGTGCCAGCAGGGGGACTAGCGGAACAGATACGCAGTATTTT
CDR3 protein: CASRGTSGTDTQYF

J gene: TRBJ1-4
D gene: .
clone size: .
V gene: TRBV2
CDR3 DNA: TGTGCCAGCAGATATTCCCTCTCAACTAATGAAAAACTGTTTTTT
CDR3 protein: CASRYSLSTNEKLFF

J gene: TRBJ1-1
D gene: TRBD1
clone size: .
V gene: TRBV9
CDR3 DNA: TGTGCCAGCAGCGTAGACAGGGGGCGGAACACTGAAGCTTTCTTT
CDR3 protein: CASSVDRGRNTEAFF

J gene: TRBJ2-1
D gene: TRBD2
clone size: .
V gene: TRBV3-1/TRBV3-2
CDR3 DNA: TGTGCCAGCAGCCCACTAGCGGGAGGTTACAATGAGCAGTTCTTC
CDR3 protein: CASSPLAGGYNEQFF

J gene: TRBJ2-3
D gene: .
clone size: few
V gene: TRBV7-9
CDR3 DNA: TGTGCCAGCGGCGGGGTCACAGATACGCAGTATTTT
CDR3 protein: CASGGVTDTQYF

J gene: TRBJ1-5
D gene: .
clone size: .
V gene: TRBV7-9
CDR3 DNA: TGTGCCAGCAGCTCGATCGACTTGTTTCAGCCCCAGCATTTT
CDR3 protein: CASSSIDLFQPQHF

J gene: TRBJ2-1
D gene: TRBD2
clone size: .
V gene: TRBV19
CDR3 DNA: TGTGCCAGTAGCCCGTCGGGGCGCGGGAGGGGAGAGGGGGGCAATGAGCAGTTCTTC
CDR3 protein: CASSPSGRGRGEGGNEQFF

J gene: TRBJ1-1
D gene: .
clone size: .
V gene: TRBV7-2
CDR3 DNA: TGTGCCAGCAGCTTAGCGGAGGGAGTCACTGAAGCTTTCTTT
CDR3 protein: CASSLAEGVTEAFF

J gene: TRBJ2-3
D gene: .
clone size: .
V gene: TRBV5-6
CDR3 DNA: TGTGCCAGCAGCGCCTCCCGGTATACGCAGTATTTT
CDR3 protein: CASSASRYTQYF

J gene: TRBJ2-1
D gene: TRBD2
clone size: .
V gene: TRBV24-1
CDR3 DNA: TGTGCCACCAGTGATAGCGGGGGGTCCCACAATGAGCAGTTCTTC
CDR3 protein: CATSDSGGSHNEQFF

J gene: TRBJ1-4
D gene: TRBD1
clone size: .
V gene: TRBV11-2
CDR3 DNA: TGTGCCAGCAGCTCGACAGGGCTGGGAAATGAAAAACTGTTTTTT
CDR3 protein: CASSSTGLGNEKLFF

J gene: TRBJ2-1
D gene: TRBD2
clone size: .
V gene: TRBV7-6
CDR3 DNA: TGTGCCAGCAGCTTAGGAGGGCTAGCGGGAGAGTTTGTGGATGAGCAGTTCTTC
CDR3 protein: CASSLGGLAGEFVDEQFF

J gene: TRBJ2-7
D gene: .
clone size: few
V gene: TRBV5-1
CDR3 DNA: TGCGCCAGCAGCTCGGCGACAGGCCCCTACGAGCAGTACTTC
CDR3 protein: CASSSATGPYEQYF

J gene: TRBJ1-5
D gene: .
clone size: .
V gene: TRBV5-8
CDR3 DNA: TGTGCCAGCAGCCCGACAGCTAATCAGCCCCAGCATTTT
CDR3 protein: CASSPTANQPQHF

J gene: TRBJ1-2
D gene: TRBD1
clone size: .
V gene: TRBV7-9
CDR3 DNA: TGTGCCAGCAGCGGACCGGGACAGAGAAGCTACACCTTC
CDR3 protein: CASSGPGQRSYTF

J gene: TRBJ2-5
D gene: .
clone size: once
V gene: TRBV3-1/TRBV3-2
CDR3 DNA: TGTGCCAGCAGCCCAGTGGACCAAGAGACCCAGTACTTC
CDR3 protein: CASSPVDQETQYF

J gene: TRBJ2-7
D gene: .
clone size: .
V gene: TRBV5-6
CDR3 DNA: TGTGCCAGCAGCGCCGGACCGGACACCGAAATCAACGAGCAGTACTTC
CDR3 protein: CASSAGPDTEINEQYF

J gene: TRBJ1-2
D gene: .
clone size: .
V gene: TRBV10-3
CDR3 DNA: TGTGCCATCAGTGACAGCCCGGGATATGGCTACACCTTC
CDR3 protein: CAISDSPGYGYTF

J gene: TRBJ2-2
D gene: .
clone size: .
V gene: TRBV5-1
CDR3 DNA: TGCGCCAGCACCCCCGGGGGTACCGGGGAGCTGTTTTTT
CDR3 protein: CASTPGGTGELFF

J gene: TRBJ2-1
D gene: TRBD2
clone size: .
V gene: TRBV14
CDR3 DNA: TGTGCCAGCAGCCATGGACTAGCGGGGGGCCCCCCTGCCTACAATGAGCAGTTCTTC
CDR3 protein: CASSHGLAGGPPAYNEQFF

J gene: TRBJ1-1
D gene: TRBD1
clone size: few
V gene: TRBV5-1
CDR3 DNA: TGCGCCAGCAGCCCTCGGACAGGGAGAGAGGCGACTGAAGCTTTCTTT
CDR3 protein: CASSPRTGREATEAFF

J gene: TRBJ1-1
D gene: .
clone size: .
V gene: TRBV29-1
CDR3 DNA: TGCAGCGGGGAAGTAGGAGGGACTGAAGCTTTCTTT
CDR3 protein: CSGEVGGTEAFF